This T cell receptor (beta chain) emerged from a study of Graves' ophthalmopathy and Graves' hyperthyroidism (dated by TCRdb to the late 2010s). Study-wide context: Peripheral blood was collected at initial diagnosis, before any treatment. To tell Graves' ophthalmopathy apart from Graves' hyperthyroidism, and to predict which patients would progress to ophthalmopathy, the study relied on TCR beta repertoire signatures. To explore V-J signatures that distinguish ophthalmopathy from hyperthyroidism, a discovery set of about a hundred patients was enrolled, made up of under 50 with ophthalmopathy and around 57 with stable hyperthyroidism. Following sample collection, hyperthyroidism patients were given methimazole at a starting dose of 30 mg daily, and ophthalmopathy patients were given high-dose intravenous methylprednisolone. In total, 135 blood samples were TCR-sequenced: 43 ophthalmopathy, around 75 hyperthyroidism and some 17 hyperthyroidism-to-ophthalmopathy patients. An independent validation cohort comprised 18 hyperthyroidism patients and 15 to 17 patients who later progressed from hyperthyroidism to ophthalmopathy. In roughly six hyperthyroidism patients, T-cell repertoires of thyroid tissue and blood were compared. The 75 to 100 discovery patients were randomly split 7:3 into training and test sets. What the authors observed across the whole study: In validation, the model predicted ophthalmopathy progression with about 71% sensitivity and 72.22% specificity; approximately 12 predicted patients were CT-confirmed with GO in a median of around 6 months. Sample size was not statistically predetermined, and group allocation was not concealed from the investigators. Ophthalmopathy was separated from stable hyperthyroidism by the 13-signature model with 87.88% sensitivity and about 83% specificity in cross-validation and with 80%/75% in the test set. Most of the expanded thyroid clonotypes with a frequency above 0.001 were also detected in blood, and it was suggested that the thyroid immune response may be reflected by blood repertoires.

A patient counted as having stable hyperthyroidism if there was no progression to ophthalmopathy within 18 months of follow-up. Patients with hyperthyroidism were aged 18 to 65 years, had been newly diagnosed, and had a disease duration of less than 2 months. Anyone with other autoimmune diseases, uncontrolled infections, pregnancy or lactation was excluded from the study. Clinical symptoms, serum thyroxine, TRAb, thyroid ultrasound and orbital computed tomography formed the basis of the diagnosis. Using Ficoll-Paque density gradient centrifugation, PBMCs were isolated from 8.5 to 10 ml of fresh peripheral blood. Total RNA was extracted with Trizol reagent and quality-checked on an Agilent 2100 Bioanalyzer. Of note for this clonotype: The antigen it binds to is not known. Base qualities were left out, and no much larger clone turns up one base away.

For repertoire sequencing, TCR beta CDR3 regions were amplified from RNA transcripts. The first round of RT-PCR was done with HTBI primers and the Qiagen OneStep RT-PCR kit, and was followed by a second round of multiplex PCR, then size selection and purification. Libraries were sequenced on an Illumina HiSeq2000 using paired-end 100 bp reads. Processing in the source paper ran as follows. SOAPnuke was used for read processing, and reads with adapters, uncalled bases, a mean Phred below 15, or no exact constant-primer or identifier match were discarded. COPE v1.2.5 was used to merge high-quality paired reads. Each unique nucleotide sequence was defined as a clonotype, and clonotypes were aligned to IMGT TRB V, D and J references with MiTCR v1.1. Analysis was restricted to V-J combinations with a frequency above 0.0001, which covered roughly 99% of repertoires. For each V-J combination, a TCR clonal expansion and chaos score was defined as the ratio of F50 clonal expansion to chaos observed in the TCRdist matrix. Welch's t-statistics and random forest were used to reduce the features to 10 to 15 V-J combinations, which were then used as input to a naive Bayes classifier. The Morisita-Horn index was used to measure how similar the thyroid and blood repertoires were. TCRdb handled the public reads itself, with Q25 trimming in fastp and clone calling in MiXCR, and kept productive beta chains. When rows share a CDR3 protein, they turn into one entry using the most common DNA and genes. These V and J calls rely on TCRdb rather than the paper's analysis. For this sample there are fewer than 650,000 distinct CDR3 sequences; 22% appear just once. The top ten constitute around 6.5% of the sample.

V lost 2 bases and J lost 4 bases; the stretch between them is 17 bases long. From the cysteine up to the phenylalanine, the CDR3 has a length of 16 residues. Of all the DNA, just the CDR3 is kept, 48 bases in frame from base 1. The germline V gene provides CDR1 ENHRY and CDR2 SYGVKD. This sequence uses TRBV10-3 and TRBJ1-2; tentative D gene TRBD1, with 6 bases matching. This clonotype was obtained from a woman between 18 and 29 years old with stable Graves' hyperthyroidism. Some clones in this sample may be carry-over from other donors' samples. Donor details come from another sample of the same person, matched by shared clones. Input material: peripheral blood. The sequence in DNA is TGTGCCATCAGTGAGCCCAGAACAGGGACCATCTATGGCTACACCTTC. This is translated as CAISEPRTGTIYGYTF.